These 5 T cell receptor beta chains were sequenced from one sample in a study of cytomegalovirus exposure and HLA in healthy donors. The PCR contained 60 Vbeta and 13 Jbeta primers. The data were produced by immunoSEQ multiplex PCR, yet TCRdb's version contains in-frame clones alone and is incomplete. Among about 180,000 clones listed, about three quarters were seen once. Sequences were obtained from PBMCs. The receptor source for this set is a man between 18 and 29 years old in good health and CMV-seronegative.

In this sample, this clone turned up once. The V and J genes are TRBV19 and TRBJ1-2, with a weak D call TRBD1 (6 bases). CDR3 length: 15 amino acids. Trimming shortened V by 6 bases and J by 6 bases, and 20 bases separated the two germline ends. CDR1 and CDR2 (germline): LNHDA, SQIVND (reference sequence). The CDR3, as DNA: TGTGCCAGTAGGGACAGAGAGACCAGAGTTAATGGCTACACCTTC. This codes for CASRDRETRVNGYTF.

V and J are TRBV4-2 and TRBJ2-2; tentatively, D is TRBD1 (6 bases). In germline, CDR1 is LGHNA, CDR2 YNFKEQ. V lost 1 base, J lost 0 bases, and 12 bases lay in between. This CDR3 has 17 amino acids. CDR3: CASSQAVTGSNTGELFF. The CDR3 coding sequence is TGTGCCAGCAGCCAAGCGGTGACAGGCTCGAACACCGGGGAGCTGTTTTTT.

The V gene is TRBV5-6, the J gene TRBJ1-5; D unresolved. V lost 6 bases, J lost 0 bases, and 10 bases lay in between. The germline V gene encodes CDR1 SGHDT and CDR2 YYEEEE. The CDR3 sequence is 14 residues long. This CDR3 reads CASTKGSSNQPQHF. In nucleotides, the CDR3 is TGTGCCAGCACCAAAGGGAGTAGCAATCAGCCCCAGCATTTT.

This chain links TRBV7-2 with TRBJ1-1; a possible D gene is TRBD1 (5 bases). Germline V lookup: CDR1 SGHTA, CDR2 FQGNSA. This CDR3 region has 13 residues. Trimming stripped 5 bases from V and 0 bases from J, with 7 bases between. The DNA for the CDR3 is TGTGCCAGCAGCACGACAGTGAACACTGAAGCTTTCTTT. This encodes CASSTTVNTEAFF. The full variable domain, with the rest looked up from reference TRBV7-2 and TRBJ1-1, is GAGVSQSPSNKVTEKGKDVELRCDPISGHTALYWYRQSLGQGLEFLIYFQGNSAPDKSGLPSDRFSAERTGGSVSTLTIQRTQQEDSAVYLCASSTTVNTEAFFGQGTRLTVV.

CDR3 sequence: CASSLGADTQYF. The CDR3, as DNA: TGTGCCAGCAGCTTAGGAGCAGATACGCAGTATTTT. The chain combines TRBV7-2 with TRBJ2-3; D is unclear. Germline-derived CDR1 and CDR2 are SGHTA and FQGNSA. The CDR3 runs to 12 residues. V lost 1 base and J 4 bases, leaving 3 bases between the germline ends.